One and the same sample provided the 13 T cell receptor beta chains below, sequenced in a study of Tregs in tolerant kidney transplant recipients. Profiled with immunoSEQ multiplex PCR; TCRdb holds only in-frame clones, not every one. The sample table sets out some 31,000 clones. The sample consisted of CD8+ T cells from blood, taken before the transplant. The source is a human donor who received a combined kidney and bone marrow transplant.

In regard to this clone: The read ends 3 residues before the CDR3 terminus; that terminus is restored from the germline J gene. The genes are TRBV2 and TRBJ1-1; D gene unclear. Germline assignment: CDR1 SNHLY and CDR2 FYNNEI. The CDR3 is 12 amino acids. Trimming cost V 8 bases and J 4 bases, with 11 bases left between them. The CDR3 loop reads CASPRVATEAFF. The sequenced CDR3 bases are TGTGCCAGCCCGCGGGTGGCCACTGAA.

As concerns this clone: Read data end 3 residues before the CDR3 end; the end is taken from the germline J gene. The chain has TRBV2 and TRBJ2-1, with a tentative D call TRBD2 (7 bases). Germline CDR1 is SNHLY and CDR2 is FYNNEI. CDR3 size: 16 residues. V was trimmed by 5 bases and J by 2 bases, leaving 16 bases between them. The CDR3 spells CASSHRTGGPYNEQFF. The sequenced CDR3 bases are TGTGCCAGCAGTCACAGAACGGGGGGCCCCTACAATGAG.

With regard to this clone: The read comes to an end 3 residues before the CDR3 does, leaving the germline J gene to fill in the end. The chain combines TRBV6-2 or TRBV6-3 with TRBJ1-2; the D is unclear. Germline CDR1 is MNHEY and CDR2 is SVGEGT. V was shortened by 10 bases and J by 6 bases, with 12 bases between the two germline ends. The CDR3 covers 11 residues. The DNA read from the CDR3 is TGTGCCACAGAAGGCCCTGATGGC. Amino acid sequence: CATEGPDG. The whole CDR3 sequence reads CATEGPDGYTF.

For this clone: Read sequence stops 3 residues before the CDR3 end, and the germline J gene provides the missing end. The chain employs TRBV6-2 or TRBV6-3 and TRBJ1-1, with TRBD1 identical over 10 bases. The CDR3 consists of 15 residues. CDR1 and CDR2 (germline): MNHEY, SVGEGT. The part of the CDR3 DNA that was read is TGTGCCAGCAGTTACTCTGACAGGGGGCAGCTCGAA. Amino acid sequence: CASSYSDRGQLE. The CDR3 reads in full as CASSYSDRGQLEAFF.

As to this clone: The CDR3 goes on 3 residues after the read ends, and that part is filled in from the germline J gene. The chain has TRBV5-6 and TRBJ2-1; TRBD2 matches at 12 bases. V was pared by 4 bases and J by 7 bases, with 3 bases of the junction left unmatched. The CDR3 contains 14 residues. The germline CDR1 and CDR2 sequences are SGHDT and YYEEEE. CDR3: CASSLAGGRNEQFF. The CDR3 bases that were read are TGTGCCAGCAGCCTAGCGGGAGGGCGGAATGAG. The whole variable domain, filled in from reference TRBV5-6 and TRBJ2-1, reads DAGVTQSPTHLIKTRGQQVTLRCSPKSGHDTVSWYQQALGQGPQFIFQYYEEEERQRGNFPDRFSGHQFPNYSSELNVNALLLGDSALYLCASSLAGGRNEQFFGPGTRLTVL.

Concerning this clone: Read coverage stops 3 residues before the CDR3 terminus; the germline J gene supplies the remainder. J is TRBJ2-3 and V is TRBV6-2 or TRBV6-3; 11 nucleotides agree with TRBD2. The CDR3 totals 15 residues. The trim removed 6 bases at V and 4 bases at J, leaving 6 bases unmatched. CDR1 and CDR2 from the germline V gene are MNHEY and SVGEGT. CDR3: CASSELAGEPDTQYF. CDR3 DNA, as far as it was read: TGTGCCAGCAGCGAACTAGCGGGAGAGCCAGATACG.

Concerning this clone: The read is 3 residues too short to cover the CDR3 end, so that end is filled in from the germline J gene. The genes are TRBV7-2 and TRBJ2-5; D is unclear. CDR3 size: 13 residues. Trimming left V 1 base short and J 4 bases short, with 7 bases between. Germline V gene data show CDR1 as SGHTA and CDR2 as FQGNSA. The part of the CDR3 DNA that was read is TGTGCCAGCAGCTTAGAGGCCCGAGAGACC. Amino acids: CASSLEARET. The entire CDR3 protein is CASSLEARETQYF. The full variable domain, with the rest looked up from reference TRBV7-2 and TRBJ2-5, is GAGVSQSPSNKVTEKGKDVELRCDPISGHTALYWYRQSLGQGLEFLIYFQGNSAPDKSGLPSDRFSAERTGGSVSTLTIQRTQQEDSAVYLCASSLEARETQYFGPGTRLLVL.

With regard to this clone: The CDR3 goes on 3 residues after the read ends, and that part is filled in from the germline J gene. This chain connects TRBV5-5 to TRBJ1-1; no reliable D call. V gave up 0 bases and J gave up 2 bases, with 8 bases separating them. CDR3 length: 14 amino acids. Germline-derived CDR1 and CDR2 are SGHKS and YYEKEE (reference sequence). CDR3 amino acids: CASSLARSNTEAFF. The sequenced CDR3 bases are TGTGCCAGCAGCTTGGCTAGGAGTAACACTGAA.

A remark on this clone: The sequenced fragment ends 3 residues before the CDR3 boundary, so the rest is inferred from the germline J gene. J is TRBJ2-5 and V is TRBV30, with TRBD1 matching over 9 bases. Germline V CDR1 and CDR2: GTSNPN, SVGIG (reference sequence). The J segment lost 4 bases and the V segment lost 3 bases, leaving 6 bases of the junction unmatched. CDR3 size: 14 residues. The sequenced part of the CDR3 DNA is TGTGCCTGGAGCGAGACAGGGGGAGGAGAGACC. Translated: CAWSETGGGET. The CDR3 in its entirety is CAWSETGGGETQYF.

Note on this clone: Read coverage stops 3 residues before the CDR3 terminus; the germline J gene supplies the remainder. The chain has TRBV2 and TRBJ2-2; D may be TRBD2 (5 bases). V was trimmed by 7 bases and J by 0 bases, leaving 9 bases between them. Germline CDR1 SNHLY, CDR2 FYNNEI. The CDR3 loop spans 14 amino acids. The DNA read from the CDR3 is TGTGCCAGCACCCGGGGAACGAACACCGGGGAG. Encoded protein: CASTRGTNTGE. The complete CDR3 sequence is CASTRGTNTGELFF.

As concerns this clone: The read finishes 3 residues shy of the CDR3 end, and the germline J gene is used to complete it. The V and J genes are TRBV5-4 and TRBJ1-6; D is perhaps TRBD1 (5 bases). The CDR3 is made up of 14 amino acids. In germline, CDR1 is SGHNT, CDR2 YYREEE (reference sequence). Deletions cut 1 base from V and 10 bases from J, with 12 bases between. This chain's CDR3 is CASSLSGLPSPLHF. The sequenced CDR3 bases are TGTGCCAGCAGCTTGTCAGGGCTCCCCTCACCC.

Concerning this clone itself: The CDR3 is cut off 3 residues early in the read; its end comes from the germline J gene. The rearrangement uses TRBV30 and TRBJ2-1; 7 bases are shared with TRBD2. V was pared by 3 bases and J by 0 bases, with 5 bases of the junction left unmatched. This CDR3 is 15 amino acids long. CDR1 is GTSNPN, CDR2 SVGIG, per germline (reference sequence). The CDR3 bases that were read are TGTGCCTGGAGCTCTAGCGGAAGCTCCTACAATGAG. This codes for CAWSSSGSSYNE. The whole CDR3 is CAWSSSGSSYNEQFF.

Concerning this clone itself: Sequencing ends 3 residues short of the CDR3 end; the germline J gene provides the rest. This chain connects TRBV19 to TRBJ2-5; 8 nucleotides match TRBD2. Per germline, CDR1 LNHDA and CDR2 SQIVND (reference sequence). The junction had 11 bases not matched to a gene; V was cut back by 6 bases and J by 5 bases. The CDR3 has 15 amino acids. CDR3 DNA, as far as it was read: TGTGCCAGTAGACAACGGGGGGGAGTGGGGGAGACC. Translated: CASRQRGGVGET. From start to end, the CDR3 is CASRQRGGVGETQYF.